The next 13 T cell receptor beta chains were all read from a single sample in a study of vaccination and CD4 T cells after COVID-19. Specified treatment: approximately nine-day PBMC culture with coronavirus spike peptide pools or control peptides (ViraFEST assay). Their antigens are not known. The assay that was used to sequence DNA from cultured CD4+ T cells was the Oncomine TCR Beta short-read assay. A single record per CDR3 protein comes from TCRdb applying MiXCR to the PCR reads. This sample has around 16,000 distinct CDR3 sequences, with roughly 56% found just once. The source was cultured CD4+ T cells from blood, collected after SARS-CoV-2 vaccination. The receptors were sampled from a human donor with COVID-19.

The V and J genes are TRBV12-3 or TRBV12-4 and TRBJ1-2, with D unresolved. The CDR3 is made up of 13 amino acids. Trimming pared 6 bases from V and 8 bases from J, leaving 16 bases between. CDR3 residues: CASRSTPTDGYTF. The CDR3 coding sequence is TGTGCCAGCAGGTCGACCCCCACGGACGGCTACACCTTC.

CDR3 sequence (DNA): TGCAGTGCTAGGAGGACAGGGGCCCCCGGGGAGCTGTTTTTT. Its protein product is CSARRTGAPGELFF. The chain recombines TRBV20-1 with TRBJ2-2; 9 nucleotides line up with TRBD1. Germline V gene sequence: CDR1 DFQATT, CDR2 SNEGSKA (reference sequence). The CDR3 is 14 residues long. V gave up 3 bases and J gave up 6 bases; unmatched junction bases: 5.

This clonotype was picked up one time. V usage is TRBV20-1 and J usage is TRBJ1-6; D may be TRBD1 (5 bases). With 2 bases removed from V and 3 bases from J, the gap between germline ends came to 11 bases. The CDR3 sequence is 15 residues long. In germline, CDR1 is DFQATT, CDR2 SNEGSKA (reference sequence). CDR3 DNA: TGCAGTGCTAGACCACCGACAGACTATAATTCACCCCTCCACTTT. Translation gives CSARPPTDYNSPLHF.

This chain links TRBV30 with TRBJ2-5; 7 bases line up with TRBD1. This CDR3 is 15 amino acids long. V lost 2 bases, J lost 5 bases, and 11 bases stayed unmatched. Germline V CDR1 and CDR2: GTSNPN, SVGIG (reference sequence). The CDR3 here is CAWSRDSYRSETQYF. The CDR3 region has the DNA TGTGCCTGGAGTAGGGACAGCTACAGATCGGAGACCCAGTACTTC.

This rearrangement joins TRBV7-3 to TRBJ1-2, with D maybe TRBD1 (6 bases). Germline V gives CDR1 SGHTA, CDR2 FQGTGA. This CDR3 contains 13 residues. Trimming pared 0 bases from V and 6 bases from J, leaving 8 bases between. The CDR3 loop reads CASSLTQGNGYTF. CDR3 in DNA: TGTGCCAGCAGCTTAACGCAGGGGAATGGCTACACCTTC.

The V gene is TRBV7-9, the J gene TRBJ2-3; a possible D gene is TRBD1 (6 bases). V dropped 1 base and J dropped 3 bases, with 8 bases sitting between them. The CDR3 sequence is 14 residues long. The germline V gene encodes CDR1 SEHNR and CDR2 FQNEAQ (reference sequence). CDR3 in DNA: TGTGCCAGCAGCTTAGTGCAGGGGACAGATACGCAGTATTTT. Encoded protein: CASSLVQGTDTQYF.

The chain combines TRBV15 with TRBJ1-4, with 7 bases lining up with TRBD1. CDR1 and CDR2 (germline): LNHNV, YYDKDF (reference sequence). Trimming at V came to 0 bases and at J to 7 bases, leaving 11 bases not matched to a gene. The CDR3 extends over 17 amino acids. The CDR3 DNA follows: TGTGCCACCAGCAGAGACTACACAGGGGACCTTAGTGAAAAACTGTTTTTT. Amino acid sequence: CATSRDYTGDLSEKLFF.

This chain joins TRBV20-1 and TRBJ2-7; TRBD2 is a possible D gene (6 bases). V lost 4 bases to trimming and J lost 4 bases, with 14 bases between them. The germline V gene has CDR1 DFQATT and CDR2 SNEGSKA (reference sequence). CDR3 length: 13 residues. Here the CDR3 reads CSAIGLARYEQYF. DNA for the CDR3: TGCAGTGCTATTGGGCTAGCGAGGTACGAGCAGTACTTC.

V and J are TRBV12-3 or TRBV12-4 and TRBJ1-5, with no clear D. The CDR3 loop spans 15 amino acids. Trimming removed 6 bases from V and 2 bases from J, with 14 bases in between. This CDR3 reads CASSPGLDGNQPQHF. The CDR3 DNA is TGTGCCAGCAGCCCCGGGCTCGACGGCAATCAGCCCCAGCATTTT.

This chain links TRBV20-1 with TRBJ2-1; 8 positions agree with TRBD2. The V segment lost 0 bases and the J segment 5 bases; nucleotides outside the gene matches: 3. The CDR3 loop spans 14 amino acids. Germline loops: CDR1 DFQATT, CDR2 SNEGSKA (reference sequence). The CDR3 is CSARESGGHNEQFF. The CDR3 coding sequence is TGCAGTGCTAGAGAGAGCGGGGGCCACAATGAGCAGTTCTTC.

This chain uses TRBV10-3 with TRBJ1-2; TRBD1 is a possible D gene (5 bases). Germline assignment: CDR1 ENHRY and CDR2 SYGVKD. Trimming took 0 bases from V and 6 from J, leaving 23 bases between them. CDR3 length: 18 residues. The CDR3 spells CAISESGPGTFRSDGYTF. For the CDR3, the DNA is TGTGCCATCAGTGAGTCGGGTCCAGGGACGTTTCGCTCGGATGGCTACACCTTC.

The genes are TRBV2 and TRBJ2-3; 10 nucleotides align to TRBD2. The CDR3 contains 14 residues. The ends lost 5 bases at V and 7 bases at J; junction bases unmatched: 6. The germline CDR1 and CDR2 sequences are SNHLY and FYNNEI. CDR3 sequence: CASSLAGGGYTQYF. The CDR3 DNA reads TGTGCCAGCAGTTTAGCGGGGGGTGGGTATACGCAGTATTTT.

In its sample, this clonotype was seen a few times. The chain is built from TRBV7-2 and TRBJ1-5; D uncertain. CDR3 size: 14 residues. From germline, CDR1 is SGHTA and CDR2 FQGNSA. V shed 2 bases and J shed 3 bases, with 8 bases lying between them. The CDR3 spells CASSLRRNNQPQHF. The DNA of the CDR3 is TGTGCCAGCAGCTTAAGGCGGAACAATCAGCCCCAGCATTTT. Supplemented by reference TRBV7-2 and TRBJ1-5, the full variable domain reads GAGVSQSPSNKVTEKGKDVELRCDPISGHTALYWYRQSLGQGLEFLIYFQGNSAPDKSGLPSDRFSAERTGGSVSTLTIQRTQQEDSAVYLCASSLRRNNQPQHFGDGTRLSIL.